This T cell receptor beta chain is from a study of cytomegalovirus exposure and HLA in healthy donors. Study conclusions and caveats: Confirmation was obtained in vitro that a few CMV-associated chains are specific for CMV antigens. Using the classifier, cytomegalovirus status was reportedly diagnosed with high specificity and sensitivity.

Clones were sequenced by immunoSEQ multiplex PCR, and TCRdb holds only the in-frame ones, with some missing. The data show fewer than 90,000 clones, almost 97% seen once. Points on this clone: The antigen remains unidentified. The sample carries other DNA sequences with the same CDR3.

The origin of this receptor is a man younger than 35 in good health and CMV-seropositive. The sample comprised PBMCs.

The CDR3 region is CASSQDRGTQETQYF. The CDR3 DNA sequence: TGTGCCAGCAGCCAAGATAGGGGGACACAAGAGACCCAGTACTTC. The chain uses TRBV4-2 and TRBJ2-5; TRBD1 is a possible D gene (6 bases). Germline V CDR1 and CDR2: LGHNA, YNFKEQ. V lost 0 bases and J lost 2, with 10 bases in between. The length of the CDR3 is 15 residues.